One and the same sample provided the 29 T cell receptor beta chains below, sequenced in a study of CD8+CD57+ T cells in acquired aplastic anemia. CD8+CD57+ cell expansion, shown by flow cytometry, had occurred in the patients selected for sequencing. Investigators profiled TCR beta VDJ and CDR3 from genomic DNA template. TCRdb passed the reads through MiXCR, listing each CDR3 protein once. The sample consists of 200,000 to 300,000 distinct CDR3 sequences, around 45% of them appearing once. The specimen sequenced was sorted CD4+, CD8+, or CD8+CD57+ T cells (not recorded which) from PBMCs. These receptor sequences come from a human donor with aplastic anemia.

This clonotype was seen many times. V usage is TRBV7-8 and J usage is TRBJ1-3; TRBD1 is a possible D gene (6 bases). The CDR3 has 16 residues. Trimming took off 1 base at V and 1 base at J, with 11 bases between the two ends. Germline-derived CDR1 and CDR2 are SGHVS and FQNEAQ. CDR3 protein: CASSLVRQGSGNTIYF. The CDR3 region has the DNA TGTGCCAGCAGCTTAGTAAGGCAGGGGTCTGGAAACACCATATATTTT.

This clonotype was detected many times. DNA for the CDR3: TGTGCCAGCAGCCCTGATGGGAGGGCCACTTTAGATGAGCAGTTCTTC. It is translated as CASSPDGRATLDEQFF. The rearrangement uses TRBV13 and TRBJ2-1, with TRBD2 matching 7 bases. The CDR3 is made up of 16 amino acids. After removal of 5 bases from V and 8 bases from J, the junction contained 15 bases not matched to a gene. In germline, CDR1 is PRHDT, CDR2 FYEKMQ (reference sequence).

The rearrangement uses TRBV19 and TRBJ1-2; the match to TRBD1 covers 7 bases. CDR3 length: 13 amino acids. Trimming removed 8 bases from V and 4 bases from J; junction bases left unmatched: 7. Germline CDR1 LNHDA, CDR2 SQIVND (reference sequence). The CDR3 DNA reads TGTGCCAGTGGGGGACAGTACGTCTATGGCTACACCTTC. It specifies CASGGQYVYGYTF.

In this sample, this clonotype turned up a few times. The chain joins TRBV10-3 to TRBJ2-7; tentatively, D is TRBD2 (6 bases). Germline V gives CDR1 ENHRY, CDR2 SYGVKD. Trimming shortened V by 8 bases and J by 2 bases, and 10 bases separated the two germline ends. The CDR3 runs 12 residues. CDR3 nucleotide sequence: TGTGCCATCGGGGGGAAGCCCTACGAGCAGTACTTC. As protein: CAIGGKPYEQYF.

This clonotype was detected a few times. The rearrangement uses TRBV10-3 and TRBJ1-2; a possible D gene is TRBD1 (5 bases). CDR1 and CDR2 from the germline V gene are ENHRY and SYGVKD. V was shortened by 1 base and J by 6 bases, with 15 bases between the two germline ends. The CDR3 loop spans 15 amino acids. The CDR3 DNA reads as TGTGCCATCAGTGAGTGGGGAGGGACTGAGAATGGCTACACCTTC. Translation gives CAISEWGGTENGYTF.

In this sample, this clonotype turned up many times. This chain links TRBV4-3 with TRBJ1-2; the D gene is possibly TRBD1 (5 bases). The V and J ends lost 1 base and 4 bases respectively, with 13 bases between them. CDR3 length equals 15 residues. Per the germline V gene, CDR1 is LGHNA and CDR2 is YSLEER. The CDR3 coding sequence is TGCGCCAGCAGCCAAGTCCCGACAGATTTCTATGGCTACACCTTC. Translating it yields CASSQVPTDFYGYTF.

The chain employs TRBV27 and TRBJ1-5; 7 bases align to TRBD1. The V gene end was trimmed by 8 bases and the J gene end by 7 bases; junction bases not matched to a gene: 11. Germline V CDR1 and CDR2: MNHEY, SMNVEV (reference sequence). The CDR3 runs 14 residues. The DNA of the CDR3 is TGTGCCAGCGGCGAGGAGGGGGCCCGGCAGCCCCAGCATTTT. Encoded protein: CASGEEGARQPQHF.

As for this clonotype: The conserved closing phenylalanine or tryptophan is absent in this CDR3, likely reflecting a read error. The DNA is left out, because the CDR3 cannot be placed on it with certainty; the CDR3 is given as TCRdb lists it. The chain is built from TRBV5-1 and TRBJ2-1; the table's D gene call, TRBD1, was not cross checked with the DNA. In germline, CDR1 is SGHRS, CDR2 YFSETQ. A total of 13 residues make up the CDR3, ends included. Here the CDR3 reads CASSFRQPNEQSS.

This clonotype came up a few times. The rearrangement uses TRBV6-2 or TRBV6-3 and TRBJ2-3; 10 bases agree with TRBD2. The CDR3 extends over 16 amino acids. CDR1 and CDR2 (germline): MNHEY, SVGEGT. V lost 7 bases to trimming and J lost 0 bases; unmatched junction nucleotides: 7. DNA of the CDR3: TGTGCCAGCAATTATAGGGGACTAGCGAGCACAGATACGCAGTATTTT. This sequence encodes CASNYRGLASTDTQYF.

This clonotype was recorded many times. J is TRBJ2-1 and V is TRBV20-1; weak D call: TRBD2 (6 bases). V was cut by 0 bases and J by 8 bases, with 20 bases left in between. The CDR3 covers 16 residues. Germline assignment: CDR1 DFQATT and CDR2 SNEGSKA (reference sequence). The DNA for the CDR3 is TGCAGTGCTAGAGATCTTTCTAGCGCCTCTTCGGATGAGCAGTTCTTC. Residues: CSARDLSSASSDEQFF.

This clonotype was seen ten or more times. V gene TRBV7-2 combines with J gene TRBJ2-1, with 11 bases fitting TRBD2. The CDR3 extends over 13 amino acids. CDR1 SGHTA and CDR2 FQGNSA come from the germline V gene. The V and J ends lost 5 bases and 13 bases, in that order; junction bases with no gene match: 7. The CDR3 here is CASSPTSGGLQFF. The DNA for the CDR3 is TGTGCCAGCAGCCCTACTAGCGGGGGCCTTCAGTTCTTC.

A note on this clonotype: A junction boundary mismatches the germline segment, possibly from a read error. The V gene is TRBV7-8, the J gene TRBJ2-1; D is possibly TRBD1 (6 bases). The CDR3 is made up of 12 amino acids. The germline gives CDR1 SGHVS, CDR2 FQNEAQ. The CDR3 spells CATSMNRVGQFF. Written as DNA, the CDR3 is TGTGCCACCAGCATGAACAGGGTAGGACAGTTCTTC.

CDR3 region: CASGDGQGGGYTF. The CDR3 region has the DNA TGTGCCAGCGGAGATGGACAGGGTGGAGGCTACACCTTC. V gene TRBV7-3 combines with J gene TRBJ1-2; 8 nucleotides agree with TRBD1. This CDR3 comprises 13 residues. The germline V gene encodes CDR1 SGHTA and CDR2 FQGTGA. V shed 8 bases, J shed 8 bases, and the junction held 10 bases outside the gene matches.

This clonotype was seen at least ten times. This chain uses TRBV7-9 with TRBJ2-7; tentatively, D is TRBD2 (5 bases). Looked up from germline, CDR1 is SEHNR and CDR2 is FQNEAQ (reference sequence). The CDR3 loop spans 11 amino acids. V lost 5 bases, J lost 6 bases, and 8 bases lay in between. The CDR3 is CASSPGGEQYF. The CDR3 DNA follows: TGTGCCAGCAGCCCTGGAGGCGAGCAGTACTTC.

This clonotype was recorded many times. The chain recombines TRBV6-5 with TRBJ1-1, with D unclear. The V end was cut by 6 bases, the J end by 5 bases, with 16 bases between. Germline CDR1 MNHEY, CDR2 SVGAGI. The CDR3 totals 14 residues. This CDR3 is CASRPPGSGTEAFF. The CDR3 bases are TGTGCCAGCAGACCACCGGGGTCCGGTACTGAAGCTTTCTTT.

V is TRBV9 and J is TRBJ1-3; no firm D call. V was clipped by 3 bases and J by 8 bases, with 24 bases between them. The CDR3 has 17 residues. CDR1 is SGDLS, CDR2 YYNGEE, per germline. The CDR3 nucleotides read TGTGCCAGCAGCGCCTCACCTAAAACACGGATGAGAGACACCATATATTTT. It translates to CASSASPKTRMRDTIYF. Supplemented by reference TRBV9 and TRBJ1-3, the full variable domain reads DSGVTQTPKHLITATGQRVTLRCSPRSGDLSVYWYQQSLDQGLQFLIQYYNGEERAKGNILERFSAQQFPDLHSELNLSSLELGDSALYFCASSASPKTRMRDTIYFGEGSWLTVV.

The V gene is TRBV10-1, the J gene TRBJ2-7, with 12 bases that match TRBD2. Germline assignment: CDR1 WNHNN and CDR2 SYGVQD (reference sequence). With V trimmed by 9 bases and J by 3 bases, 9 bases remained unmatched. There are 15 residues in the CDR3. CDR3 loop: CARPRLAGDCYEQYF. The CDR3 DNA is TGCGCCAGACCTAGACTAGCGGGAGACTGCTACGAGCAGTACTTC.

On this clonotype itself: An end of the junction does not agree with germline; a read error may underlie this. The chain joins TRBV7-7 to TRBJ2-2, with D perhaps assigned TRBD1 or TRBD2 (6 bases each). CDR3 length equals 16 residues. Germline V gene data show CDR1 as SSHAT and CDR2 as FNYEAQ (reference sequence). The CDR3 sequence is CASSHDGGPGTGELFF. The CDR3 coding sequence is TGTGCTAGCAGTCACGATGGGGGGCCTGGCACCGGGGAGCTGTTTTTT.

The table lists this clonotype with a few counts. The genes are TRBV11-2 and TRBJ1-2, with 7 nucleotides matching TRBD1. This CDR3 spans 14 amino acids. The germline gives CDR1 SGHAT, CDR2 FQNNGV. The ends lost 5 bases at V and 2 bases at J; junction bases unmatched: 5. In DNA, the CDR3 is TGTGCCAGCAGCCCCACAGGGGACAACTATGGCTACACCTTC. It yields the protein CASSPTGDNYGYTF.

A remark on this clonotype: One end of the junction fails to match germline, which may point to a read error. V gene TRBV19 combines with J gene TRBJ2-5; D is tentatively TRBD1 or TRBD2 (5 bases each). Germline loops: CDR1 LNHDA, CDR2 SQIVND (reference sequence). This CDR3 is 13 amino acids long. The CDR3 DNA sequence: TGTGCCAGTAGCCAGGGAGTTAGAGAGGCCCAGTACTTC. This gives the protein CASSQGVREAQYF.

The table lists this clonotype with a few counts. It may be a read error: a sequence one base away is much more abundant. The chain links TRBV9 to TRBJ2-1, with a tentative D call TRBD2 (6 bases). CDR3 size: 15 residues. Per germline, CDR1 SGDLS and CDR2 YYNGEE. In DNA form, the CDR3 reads TGTGCCTGCAGCGTAGGGCGGGACGCTCTTAGTGAGCAGTTCTTC. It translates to CACSVGRDALSEQFF.

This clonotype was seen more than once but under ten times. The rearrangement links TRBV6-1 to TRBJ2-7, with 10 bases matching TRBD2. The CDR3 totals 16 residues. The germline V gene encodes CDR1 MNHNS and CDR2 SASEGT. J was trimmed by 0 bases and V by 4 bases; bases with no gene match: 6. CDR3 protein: CASSVRTSGLSYEQYF. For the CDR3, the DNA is TGTGCCAGCAGTGTCCGGACTAGCGGACTCTCCTACGAGCAGTACTTC.

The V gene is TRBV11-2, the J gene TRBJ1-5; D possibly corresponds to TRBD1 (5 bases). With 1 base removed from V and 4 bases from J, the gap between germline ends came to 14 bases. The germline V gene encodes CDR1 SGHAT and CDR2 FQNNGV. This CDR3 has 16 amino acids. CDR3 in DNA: TGTGCCAGCAGCTTAGGTCTAGCGGGGGTAAATCAGCCCCAGCATTTT. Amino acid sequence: CASSLGLAGVNQPQHF.

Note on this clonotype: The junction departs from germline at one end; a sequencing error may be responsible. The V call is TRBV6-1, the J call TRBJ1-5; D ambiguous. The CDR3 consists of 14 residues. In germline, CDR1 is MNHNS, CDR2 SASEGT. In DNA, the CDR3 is TGTGCCATCAGTTTAGATAGAAGAAATCAGCCCCAGCATTTT. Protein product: CAISLDRRNQPQHF.

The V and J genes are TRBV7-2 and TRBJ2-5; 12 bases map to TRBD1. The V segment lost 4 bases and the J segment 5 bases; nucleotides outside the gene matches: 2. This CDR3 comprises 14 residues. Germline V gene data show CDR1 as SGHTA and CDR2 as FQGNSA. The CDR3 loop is CASSWDRGLETQYF. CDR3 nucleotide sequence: TGTGCCAGCAGCTGGGACAGGGGGCTCGAGACCCAGTACTTC.

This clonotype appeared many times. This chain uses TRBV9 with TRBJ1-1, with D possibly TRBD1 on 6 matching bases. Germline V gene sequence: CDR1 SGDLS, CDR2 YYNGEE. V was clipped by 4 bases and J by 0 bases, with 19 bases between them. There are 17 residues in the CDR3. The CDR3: CASSRTGTNKLNTEAFF. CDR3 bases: TGTGCCAGCAGCCGGACCGGGACAAACAAATTGAACACTGAAGCTTTCTTT. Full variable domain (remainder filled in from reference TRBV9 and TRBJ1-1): DSGVTQTPKHLITATGQRVTLRCSPRSGDLSVYWYQQSLDQGLQFLIQYYNGEERAKGNILERFSAQQFPDLHSELNLSSLELGDSALYFCASSRTGTNKLNTEAFFGQGTRLTVV.

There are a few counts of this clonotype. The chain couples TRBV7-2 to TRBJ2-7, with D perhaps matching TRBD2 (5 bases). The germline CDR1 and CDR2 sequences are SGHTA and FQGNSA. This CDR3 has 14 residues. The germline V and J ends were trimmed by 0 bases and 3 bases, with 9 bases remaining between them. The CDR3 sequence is CASSLAGLNYEQYF. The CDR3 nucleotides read TGTGCCAGCAGCTTAGCCGGACTGAACTACGAGCAGTACTTC.

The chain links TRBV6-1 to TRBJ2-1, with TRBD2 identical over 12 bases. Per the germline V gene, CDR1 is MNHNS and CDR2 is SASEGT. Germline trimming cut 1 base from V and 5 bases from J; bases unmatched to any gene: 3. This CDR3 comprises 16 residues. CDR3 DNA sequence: TGTGCCAGCAGTGAAGGGACTAGCGGGGTTAACAATGAGCAGTTCTTC. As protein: CASSEGTSGVNNEQFF.

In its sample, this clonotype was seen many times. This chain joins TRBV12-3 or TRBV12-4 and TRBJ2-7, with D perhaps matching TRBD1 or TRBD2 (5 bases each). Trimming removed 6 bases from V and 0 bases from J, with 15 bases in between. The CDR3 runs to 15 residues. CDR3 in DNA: TGTGCCAGCAGGTACCGGGACGCGGACTCCTACGAGCAGTACTTC. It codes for CASRYRDADSYEQYF.